The T cell receptor beta chain described here comes from a study of OX40 agonist ivuxolimab in advanced cancers. In the study overall: At 0.01 to 10 mg/kg, ivuxolimab was administered intravenously to patients every 2 weeks.

Libraries were prepared by immunoSEQ multiplex PCR; TCRdb keeps only in-frame clonotypes and omits some of them. The sample lists tens of thousands of clones, around 91% occurring once. CDR1 is MGHRA and CDR2 is YSYEKL in the germline V gene. Trimming shortened V by 4 bases and J by 0 bases, and 13 bases separated the two germline ends. CDR3 size: 17 residues. The genes are TRBV4-1 and TRBJ2-6, with D tentatively TRBD1 or TRBD2 (5 bases each). The receptor was derived from an adult with an advanced solid tumor such as melanoma, head and neck, liver or kidney cancer. This specimen was CD4+ or CD8+ T cells sorted from blood, taken in a trial of the OX40 agonist ivuxolimab. CDR3 region: CASSPGLGDSGANVLTF. Here the CDR3 DNA reads TGCGCCAGCAGCCCCGGTCTGGGGGACTCTGGGGCCAACGTCCTGACTTTC.